This T cell receptor (beta chain) stems from a study of technical replicates of blood from a handful of donors. In germline, CDR1 is SGDLS, CDR2 YYNGEE. The ends lost 3 bases at V and 3 bases at J; junction bases unmatched: 11. CDR3 length: 17 amino acids. Sequencing was performed with immunoSEQ multiplex PCR; in TCRdb, only in-frame clones are kept and a portion is missing. The sample holds approximately 85,000 clones; just over 90% are singletons and the top ten take 0.25% to 0.35%. The source material was T cells isolated from PBMCs. The TCR sequence derives from a human donor in good health. The chain couples TRBV9 to TRBJ2-3; 9 bases line up with TRBD2. The CDR3 loop is CASSEGLSSGGTDTQYF. The CDR3 nucleotides read TGTGCCAGCAGCGAGGGTCTTTCCAGCGGGGGGACAGATACGCAGTATTTT.